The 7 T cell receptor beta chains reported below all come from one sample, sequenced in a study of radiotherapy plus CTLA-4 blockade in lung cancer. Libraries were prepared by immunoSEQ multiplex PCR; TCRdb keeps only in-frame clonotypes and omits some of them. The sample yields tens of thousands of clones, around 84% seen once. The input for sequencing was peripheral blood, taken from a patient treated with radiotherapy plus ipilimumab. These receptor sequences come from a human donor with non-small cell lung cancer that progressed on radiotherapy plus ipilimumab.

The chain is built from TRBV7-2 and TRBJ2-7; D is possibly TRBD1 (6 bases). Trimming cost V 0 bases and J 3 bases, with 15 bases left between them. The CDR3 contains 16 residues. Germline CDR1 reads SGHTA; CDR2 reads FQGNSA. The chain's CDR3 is CASSLAPGTRVYEQYF. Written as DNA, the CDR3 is TGTGCCAGCAGCTTAGCTCCCGGGACAAGGGTCTACGAGCAGTACTTC.

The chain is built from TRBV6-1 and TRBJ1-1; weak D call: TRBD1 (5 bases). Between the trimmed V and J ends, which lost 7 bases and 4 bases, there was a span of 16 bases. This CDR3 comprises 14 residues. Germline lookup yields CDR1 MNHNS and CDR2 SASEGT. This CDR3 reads CASTQGAEGTEAFF. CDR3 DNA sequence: TGTGCCAGCACTCAAGGGGCAGAGGGCACTGAAGCTTTCTTT.

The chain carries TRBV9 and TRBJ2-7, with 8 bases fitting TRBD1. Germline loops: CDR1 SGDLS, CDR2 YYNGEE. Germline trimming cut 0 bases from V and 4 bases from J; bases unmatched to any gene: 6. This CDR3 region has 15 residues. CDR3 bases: TGTGCCAGCAGCGTAGGGCCAGGGGGCTCGTACGAGCAGTACTTC. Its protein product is CASSVGPGGSYEQYF.

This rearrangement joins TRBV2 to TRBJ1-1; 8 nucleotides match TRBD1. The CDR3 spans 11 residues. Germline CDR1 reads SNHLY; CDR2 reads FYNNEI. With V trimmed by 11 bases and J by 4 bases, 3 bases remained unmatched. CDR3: CAAGQATEAFF. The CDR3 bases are TGTGCCGCGGGACAGGCCACTGAAGCTTTCTTT.

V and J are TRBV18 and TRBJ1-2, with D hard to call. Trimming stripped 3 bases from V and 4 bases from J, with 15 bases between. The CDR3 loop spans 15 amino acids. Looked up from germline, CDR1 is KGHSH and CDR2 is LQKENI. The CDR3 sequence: CASSPLGSSRYGYTF. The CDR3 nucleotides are TGTGCCAGCTCACCGCTGGGCTCATCTCGCTATGGCTACACCTTC. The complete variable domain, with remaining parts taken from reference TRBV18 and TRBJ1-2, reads NAGVMQNPRHLVRRRGQEARLRCSPMKGHSHVYWYRQLPEEGLKFMVYLQKENIIDESGMPKERFSAEFPKEGPSILRIQQVVRGDSAAYFCASSPLGSSRYGYTFGSGTRLTVV.

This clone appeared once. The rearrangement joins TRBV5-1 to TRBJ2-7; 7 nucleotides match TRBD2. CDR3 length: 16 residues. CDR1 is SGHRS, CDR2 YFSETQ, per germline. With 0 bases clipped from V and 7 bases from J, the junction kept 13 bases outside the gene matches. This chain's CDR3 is CASSLAEGGPGGEQYF. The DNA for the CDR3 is TGCGCCAGCAGCTTGGCCGAGGGAGGGCCAGGTGGGGAGCAGTACTTC.

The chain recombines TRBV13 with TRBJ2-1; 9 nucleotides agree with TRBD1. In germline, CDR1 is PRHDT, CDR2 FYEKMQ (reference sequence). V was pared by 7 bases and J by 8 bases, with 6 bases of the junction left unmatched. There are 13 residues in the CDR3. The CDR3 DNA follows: TGTGCCAGCAAGGGGGGACAGGGATATGAGCAGTTCTTC. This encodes CASKGGQGYEQFF.